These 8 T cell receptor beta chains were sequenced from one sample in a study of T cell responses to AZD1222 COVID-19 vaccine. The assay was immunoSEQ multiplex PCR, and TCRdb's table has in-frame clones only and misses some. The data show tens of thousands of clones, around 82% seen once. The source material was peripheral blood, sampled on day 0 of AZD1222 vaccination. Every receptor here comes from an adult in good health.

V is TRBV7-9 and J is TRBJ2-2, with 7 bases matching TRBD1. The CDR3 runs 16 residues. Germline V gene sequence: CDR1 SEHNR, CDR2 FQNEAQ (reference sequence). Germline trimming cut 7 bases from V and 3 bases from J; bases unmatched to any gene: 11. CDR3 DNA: TGTGCCAGCACCCCCGCCAGTACAGGGGACACCGGGGAGCTGTTTTTT. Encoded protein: CASTPASTGDTGELFF.

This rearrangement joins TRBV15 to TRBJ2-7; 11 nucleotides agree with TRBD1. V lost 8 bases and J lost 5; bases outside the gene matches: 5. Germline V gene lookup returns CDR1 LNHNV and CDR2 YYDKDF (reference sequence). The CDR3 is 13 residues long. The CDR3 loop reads CATGGTGGNEQYF. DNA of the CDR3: TGTGCCACCGGTGGGACAGGGGGTAACGAGCAGTACTTC.

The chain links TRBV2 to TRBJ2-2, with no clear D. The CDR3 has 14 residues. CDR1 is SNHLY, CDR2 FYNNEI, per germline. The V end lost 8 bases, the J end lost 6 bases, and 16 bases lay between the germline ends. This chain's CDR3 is CASGLTPQAGELFF. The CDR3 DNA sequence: TGTGCCAGCGGCCTGACACCCCAGGCCGGGGAGCTGTTTTTT.

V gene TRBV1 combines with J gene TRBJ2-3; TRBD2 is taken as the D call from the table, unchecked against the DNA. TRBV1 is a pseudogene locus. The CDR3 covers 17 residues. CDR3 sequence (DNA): TGCACCAGCAGCCAAGATCGGAGCGGGGGGGCCACAGATACGCAGTATTTT. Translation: CTSSQDRSGGATDTQYF.

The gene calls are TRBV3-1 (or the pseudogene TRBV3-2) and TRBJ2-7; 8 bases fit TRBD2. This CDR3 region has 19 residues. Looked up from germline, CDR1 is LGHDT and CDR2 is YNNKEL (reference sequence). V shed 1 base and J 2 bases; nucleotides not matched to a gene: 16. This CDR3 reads CASSQAVAWAGGPPYEQYF. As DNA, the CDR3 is TGTGCCAGCAGCCAAGCGGTTGCCTGGGCGGGGGGCCCCCCCTACGAGCAGTACTTC.

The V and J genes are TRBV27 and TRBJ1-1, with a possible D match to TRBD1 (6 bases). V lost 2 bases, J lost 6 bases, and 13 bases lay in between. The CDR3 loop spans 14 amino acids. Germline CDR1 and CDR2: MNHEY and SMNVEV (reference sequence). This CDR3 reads CASSLGKGGPEAFF. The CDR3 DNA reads TGTGCCAGCAGTTTAGGCAAGGGGGGACCTGAAGCTTTCTTT.

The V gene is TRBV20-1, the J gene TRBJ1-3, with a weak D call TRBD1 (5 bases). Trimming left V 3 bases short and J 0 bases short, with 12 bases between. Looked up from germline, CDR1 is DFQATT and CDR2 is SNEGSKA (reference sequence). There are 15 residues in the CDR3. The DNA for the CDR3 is TGCAGTGCTAGTACCGGGGACTTCTCTGGAAACACCATATATTTT. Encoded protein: CSASTGDFSGNTIYF.

CDR3 bases: TGTGCCAGCAGTTTCAGGGGAGCTTACAATGAGCAGTTCTTC. This codes for CASSFRGAYNEQFF. J is TRBJ2-1 and V is TRBV27, with D perhaps matching TRBD1 (6 bases). CDR3 size: 14 residues. The germline gives CDR1 MNHEY, CDR2 SMNVEV (reference sequence). V gave up 3 bases and J gave up 4 bases, with 10 bases separating them.